This T cell receptor beta chain was observed in a study of blood T cell repertoires in COVID-19. The overall study: T cells, B-cell-depleted T cells, or PBMCs supplied cDNA or gDNA.

The V end was cut by 12 bases, the J end by 4 bases, with 11 bases between. The V gene's germline CDR1 is KGHDR and CDR2 SFDVKD. The CDR3 has 11 residues. In the authors' methods: Amplification with reference gene primers provided the estimates of nucleated cell counts. Profiling relied on immunoSEQ multiplex PCR, and the TCRdb table lists in-frame clones only, not all of them. For V, J and clone size, that table is used; D and trimming come from the DNA. The table records tens of thousands of clones, 65% to 85% of them present only once. The sample consisted of peripheral blood. The clonotype was recovered from a man aged 60 to 75 with active or convalescent COVID-19. The genes are TRBV24-1 and TRBJ1-2, with unresolved D. The CDR3 spells CAPLPGYGYTF. As DNA, the CDR3 is TGTGCCCCCCTCCCAGGCTATGGCTACACCTTC.